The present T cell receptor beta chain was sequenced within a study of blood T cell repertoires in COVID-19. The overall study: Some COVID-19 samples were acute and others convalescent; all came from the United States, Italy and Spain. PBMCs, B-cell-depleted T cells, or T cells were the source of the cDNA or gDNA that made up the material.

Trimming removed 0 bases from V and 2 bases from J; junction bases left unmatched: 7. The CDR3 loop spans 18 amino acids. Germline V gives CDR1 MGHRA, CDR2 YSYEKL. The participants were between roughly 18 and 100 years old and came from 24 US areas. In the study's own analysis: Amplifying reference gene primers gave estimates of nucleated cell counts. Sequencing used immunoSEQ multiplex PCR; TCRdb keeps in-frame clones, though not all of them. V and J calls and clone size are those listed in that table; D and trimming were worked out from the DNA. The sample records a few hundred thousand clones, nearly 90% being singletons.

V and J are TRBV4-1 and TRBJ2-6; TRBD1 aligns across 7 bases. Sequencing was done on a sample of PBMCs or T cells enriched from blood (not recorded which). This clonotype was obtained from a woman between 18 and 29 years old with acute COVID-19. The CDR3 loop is CASSQDRKGAAGANVLTF. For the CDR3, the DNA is TGCGCCAGCAGCCAAGATCGAAAGGGGGCGGCTGGGGCCAACGTCCTGACTTTC.